This is a list of T cell receptor beta chains from one sample in a study of blood T cell repertoires in COVID-19. Produced via immunoSEQ multiplex PCR; TCRdb's table is partial and in-frame only. This table holds 250,000 to 350,000 clones, roughly 85% found once. The source material was PBMCs or T cells enriched from blood (not recorded which). These receptors were obtained from a woman in her fifties or sixties who had recovered from COVID-19. Each CDR3 is given with its conserved first and last residue. The order of the fields is V gene, J gene, clone size, D gene, CDR3 DNA, CDR3 protein. D genes are given only for firm matches. The size field is filled for only some rows; it gives once, few, many or a size class.

V: TRBV2
J: TRBJ1-1
size: -
D: -
DNA: TGTGCCAGCAGTGAAGCGCCGGGGAACACTGAAGCTTTCTTT
CDR3: CASSEAPGNTEAFF

V: TRBV7-9
J: TRBJ1-4
size: once
D: TRBD1
DNA: TGTGCCAGCAGACCCCGACGAGGGACAGCTAATGAAAAACTGTTTTTT
CDR3: CASRPRRGTANEKLFF

V: TRBV6-5
J: TRBJ2-1
size: few
D: -
DNA: TGTGCCAGCAGTTACTCGGGAGTGGGGTACAATGAGCAGTTCTTC
CDR3: CASSYSGVGYNEQFF

V: TRBV9
J: TRBJ1-2
size: -
D: -
DNA: TGTGCCAGCAGCGTAGTCATTGGGGAGGCTGCGGGCTACACCTTC
CDR3: CASSVVIGEAAGYTF

V: TRBV18
J: TRBJ2-2
size: -
D: TRBD2
DNA: TGTGCCAGCTCACCGTTACTAGCGGGAGTCGCCGGGGAGCTGTTTTTT
CDR3: CASSPLLAGVAGELFF

V: TRBV12-3/TRBV12-4
J: TRBJ2-7
size: -
D: TRBD1
DNA: TGTGCCAGCAGTCTAGGACAGGGATCGTACTTC
CDR3: CASSLGQGSYF

V: TRBV6-5
J: TRBJ2-1
size: few
D: TRBD2
DNA: TGTGCCAGCAGTTACGGGACTAGCGGTCTTAATGAGCAGTTCTTC
CDR3: CASSYGTSGLNEQFF

V: TRBV3-1/TRBV3-2
J: TRBJ2-7
size: -
D: TRBD2
DNA: TGTGCCAGCAGCCAAACGAATAGCGGGAATTACGAGCAGTACTTC
CDR3: CASSQTNSGNYEQYF

V: TRBV9
J: TRBJ2-5
size: -
D: -
DNA: TGTGCCAGCAGCGTAGACTCCCTTGGCGGTACCCAGTACTTC
CDR3: CASSVDSLGGTQYF

V: TRBV5-4
J: TRBJ1-5
size: few
D: -
DNA: TGTGCCAGCAGCTTGGACAGAAATCAGCCCCAGCATTTT
CDR3: CASSLDRNQPQHF

V: TRBV7-7
J: TRBJ2-1
size: few
D: -
DNA: TGTGCCAGCAGCTTAGCCGGAGGTGAGCAGTTCTTC
CDR3: CASSLAGGEQFF

V: TRBV29-1
J: TRBJ1-2
size: -
D: -
DNA: TGCAGCGTATCTGAGGGTGGCTACACCTTC
CDR3: CSVSEGGYTF

V: TRBV4-2
J: TRBJ1-6
size: -
D: -
DNA: TGTGCCAGCAGCCCGGGGGGATATAATTCACCCCTCCACTTT
CDR3: CASSPGGYNSPLHF

V: TRBV15
J: TRBJ1-1
size: -
D: -
DNA: TGTGCCACCAGCAGAGATCCCCGGTCGGTCTACACTGAAGCTTTCTTT
CDR3: CATSRDPRSVYTEAFF

V: TRBV4-2
J: TRBJ1-2
size: -
D: -
DNA: TGTGCCAGCAGCCAAGCGTTTACCAGGGCTAACTATGGCTACACCTTC
CDR3: CASSQAFTRANYGYTF

V: TRBV29-1
J: TRBJ1-2
size: -
D: -
DNA: TGCAGCGTTGAGGTGACAAGGAACTATGGCTACACCTTC
CDR3: CSVEVTRNYGYTF

V: TRBV9
J: TRBJ2-5
size: -
D: -
DNA: TGTGCCAGCAGCGTAGCCGGTGGGGGCTGGGAGACCCAGTACTTC
CDR3: CASSVAGGGWETQYF

V: TRBV28
J: TRBJ1-2
size: -
D: TRBD1
DNA: TGTGCCAGCAGAGAGGGGGCGCGGGGCTACACCTTC
CDR3: CASREGARGYTF

V: TRBV6-2/TRBV6-3
J: TRBJ2-5
size: -
D: TRBD2
DNA: TGTGCCAGCAGTCAACTAGCGGGAGAAGAGACCCAGTACTTC
CDR3: CASSQLAGEETQYF

V: TRBV28
J: TRBJ2-2
size: -
D: TRBD2
DNA: TGTGCCAGCAGTGAGCTAACGGGGGGGCCTTTCTCTGGGGAGCTGTTTTTT
CDR3: CASSELTGGPFSGELFF

V: TRBV5-1
J: TRBJ1-1
size: -
D: TRBD1
DNA: TGCGCCAGCAGCGCCAGGGGGGACACTGAAGCTTTCTTT
CDR3: CASSARGDTEAFF

V: TRBV30
J: TRBJ1-2
size: -
D: -
DNA: TGTGCCTGGAGTGGGGGGCCCCCCAGGAGTAACTATGGCTACACCTTC
CDR3: CAWSGGPPRSNYGYTF

V: TRBV15
J: TRBJ1-1
size: -
D: -
DNA: TGTGCCACCAGCAGAATGGCCCTTCGGGGCACTGAAGCTTTCTTT
CDR3: CATSRMALRGTEAFF

V: TRBV11-2
J: TRBJ2-7
size: -
D: -
DNA: TGTGCCAGCAGCCCTCTCAGGGTTCTCCACGAGCAGTACTTC
CDR3: CASSPLRVLHEQYF

V: TRBV4-1
J: TRBJ1-2
size: -
D: -
DNA: TGCGCCACCTCGGGCGGGCCTACCTCTGGGGGCTACACCTTC
CDR3: CATSGGPTSGGYTF

V: TRBV6-6
J: TRBJ2-7
size: once
D: TRBD1
DNA: TGTGCCAGCAGCGGGACAGGGTCCCACTACGAGCAGTACTTC
CDR3: CASSGTGSHYEQYF

V: TRBV6-1
J: TRBJ1-1
size: -
D: -
DNA: TGTGCCAGCAGTGAAGCGTTTGGCAGGGCCGTCGGTAAGGACACTGAAGCTTTCTTT
CDR3: CASSEAFGRAVGKDTEAFF

V: TRBV29-1
J: TRBJ2-3
size: -
D: -
DNA: TGCAGCGTTTCGAGGGAGGGGGTAGGCACAGATACGCAGTATTTT
CDR3: CSVSREGVGTDTQYF

V: TRBV5-6
J: TRBJ1-4
size: -
D: -
DNA: TGTGCCAGCAGCCGCGACACACGTAATGAAAAACTGTTTTTT
CDR3: CASSRDTRNEKLFF

V: TRBV7-8
J: TRBJ2-5
size: -
D: -
DNA: TGTGCCAGCAGAGGGACTTTCCAAGAGACCCAGTACTTC
CDR3: CASRGTFQETQYF